This TCR beta chain comes out of a study of T-cell reconstitution after alpha-beta-depleted transplantation in children. This clonotype was detected many times. This sample's TCRbeta library carried unique molecular identifier barcodes. TCRdb reprocessed the PCR reads with MiXCR, giving one entry per CDR3 protein. The table shows roughly 200,000 distinct CDR3 sequences, with more than 6.5% occurring only once. The CDR3 covers 12 residues. Looked up from germline, CDR1 is SGHKS and CDR2 is YYEKEE (reference sequence). The ends were cut back, 4 bases at V and 5 bases at J, with 9 bases in the middle. This clonotype originated in a human donor who donated a stem cell graft to a child with Wiskott-Aldrich syndrome. The genes are TRBV5-5 and TRBJ1-1, with a weak D call TRBD1 (5 bases). Source: PBMCs from the stem cell graft donor, taken from the stem cell graft. The CDR3, as DNA: TGTGCCAGCAGCCGGGGGACGACTGAAGCTTTCTTT. It yields the protein CASSRGTTEAFF.